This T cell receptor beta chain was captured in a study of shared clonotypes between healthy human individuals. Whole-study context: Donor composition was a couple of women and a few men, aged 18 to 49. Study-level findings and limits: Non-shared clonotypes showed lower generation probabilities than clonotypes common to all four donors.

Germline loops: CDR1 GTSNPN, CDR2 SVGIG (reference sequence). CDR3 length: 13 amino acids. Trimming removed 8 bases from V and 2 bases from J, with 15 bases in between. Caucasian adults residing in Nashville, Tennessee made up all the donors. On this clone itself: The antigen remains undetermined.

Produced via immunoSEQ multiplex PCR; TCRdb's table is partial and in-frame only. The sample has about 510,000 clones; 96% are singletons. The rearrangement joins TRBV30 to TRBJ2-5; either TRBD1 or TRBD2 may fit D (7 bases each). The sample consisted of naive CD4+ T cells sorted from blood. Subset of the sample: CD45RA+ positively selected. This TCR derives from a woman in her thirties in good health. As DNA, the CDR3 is TGTGCCCAAGCAGGGGGACTACAAGAGACCCAGTACTTC. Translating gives CAQAGGLQETQYF.